This T cell receptor (beta chain) was profiled in a study of blood T cell repertoires in COVID-19 (dated by TCRdb to about 2020). For context, the study as a whole: Samples from collaborators originated in the United States, Italy and Spain and spanned both the acute and convalescent phases of COVID-19. The prospective study material was composed of cDNA or gDNA derived from T cells, B-cell-depleted T cells, or PBMCs. The samples were drawn from the first 160 participants of the ongoing ImmuneRACE study and from under 1,500 subjects provided by 6 global collaborators. Where HLA class I and class II types were available, the types were taken from metadata supplied by the sample provider, not from assay-based typing. Deeply sampled blood TCRbeta repertoires from subjects exposed to, actively infected with, or recovered from COVID-19 were included in the dataset. The sample metadata nearly always contained a de-identified subject ID, COVID-19 status, age in years and sex. The repertoires were made available in a free public database intended to serve as a resource for research on the immune response to SARS-CoV-2.

The immunoSEQ Assay, a bias-controlled multiplex PCR, was used to amplify TCRbeta CDR3 regions from genomic DNA. Per the original workflow: Nucleated cell counts per sample were estimated from amplification of reference gene primers within the assay. To quantify the absolute abundance of each unique TCRbeta CDR3 rearrangement, sequence reads were collapsed and filtered. For each sample, productive Simpson clonality was calculated as the square root of Simpson's diversity index over productive rearrangements. TCRdb retrieved this table from immuneACCESS and kept in-frame rearrangements only. Not all clones are present; in checked studies, unresolved V genes account for under half, and no reason is known for the remainder. The V and J calls and clone size were taken over from that table, and D and trimming were inferred from the DNA. Counted in this sample were 150,000 to 200,000 clones; over 75% of them appeared once. Of the sample, approximately 1.1% is held by the ten largest clones.

With respect to this clone: Its antigen specificity is not known. Within one base of it there is no much larger clone, and no base qualities were kept.

Via the germline V gene, CDR1 is SGHTA and CDR2 FQGNSA. V sheds 4 bases and J sheds 3 bases, leaving 10 bases between their ends. Including the terminal cysteine and phenylalanine, the CDR3 comprises 13 residues. The CDR3 DNA has 39 bases and is translated from base 1. Summary of the overall study and its limitations: How much clinical and demographic metadata was included differed by source and by participant, and the metadata was provided uncurated.

Samples from volunteer blood donors who had recovered from COVID-19 were contributed by a second Seattle source. Whole blood was collected in K2EDTA tubes by collaborating institutions according to the institutions' own protocols. For TCRbeta analysis, collaborators shipped samples in one of three forms: frozen whole blood, isolated PBMCs, or DNA extracted from either of those sample types. The receptor was derived from a man aged 55 to 70 who had recovered from COVID-19. Sequenced material: peripheral blood. The rearrangement combines TRBV7-2 with TRBJ2-7, with a tentative D gene TRBD2 over 6 matching bases. The CDR3 loop reads CASSWGLFYEQYF. The nucleotides read TGTGCCAGCAGCTGGGGACTCTTCTACGAGCAGTACTTC.